This T cell receptor beta chain was retrieved from a study of technical replicates of blood from a handful of donors. Only one count was recorded for this clone. The repertoire was sequenced with immunoSEQ multiplex PCR; TCRdb's copy has only in-frame clones and lacks some. The table includes roughly 60,000 clones, just under 90% detected once. Looked up from germline, CDR1 is SGHTA and CDR2 is FQGNSA. Losses at the gene ends were 5 bases for V and 5 bases for J; bases not matched to a gene: 9. This CDR3 region has 15 residues. This chain uses TRBV7-2 with TRBJ2-3, with 8 bases identical to TRBD2. The source material was PBMCs. This sequence originates from a human donor in good health. Some clones in this sample may be carry-over from other donors' samples. CDR3 sequence: CASSPTGGGGDTQYF. The CDR3 DNA follows: TGTGCCAGCAGCCCGACGGGGGGGGGCGGAGATACGCAGTATTTT.